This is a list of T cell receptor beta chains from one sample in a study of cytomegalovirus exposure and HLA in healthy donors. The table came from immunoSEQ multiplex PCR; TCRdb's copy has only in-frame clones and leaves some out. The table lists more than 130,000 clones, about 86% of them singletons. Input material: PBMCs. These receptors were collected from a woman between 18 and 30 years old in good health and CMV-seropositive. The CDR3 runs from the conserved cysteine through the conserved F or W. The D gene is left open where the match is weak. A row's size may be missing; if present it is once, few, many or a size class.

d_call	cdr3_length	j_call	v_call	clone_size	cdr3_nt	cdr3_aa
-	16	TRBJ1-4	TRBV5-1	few	TGCGCCAGCAGCCGGGACACGTCTGCAACTAATGAAAAACTGTTTTTT	CASSRDTSATNEKLFF
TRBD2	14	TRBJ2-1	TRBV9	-	TGTGCAACTACTAACCGGGACTACCCCAATGAGCAGTTCTTC	CATTNRDYPNEQFF
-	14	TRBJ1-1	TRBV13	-	TGTGCCAGCAGCTTAGGAGACAGCGGGACTGAAGCTTTCTTT	CASSLGDSGTEAFF
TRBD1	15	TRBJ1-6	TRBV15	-	TGTGCCACCAGCAGCCCGGGACAGTATAATTCACCCCTCCACTTT	CATSSPGQYNSPLHF
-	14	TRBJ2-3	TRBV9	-	TGTGCCAGCAGCCTAAGCCCCCGGGAAGATACGCAGTATTTT	CASSLSPREDTQYF
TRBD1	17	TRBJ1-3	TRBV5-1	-	TGCGCCAGCAGCTTTGGTACAGGGGGCGCAAGTGGAAACACCATATATTTT	CASSFGTGGASGNTIYF
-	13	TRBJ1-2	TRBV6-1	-	TGTGCCAGCAGGGAGACAGCTAACTATGGCTACACCTTC	CASRETANYGYTF
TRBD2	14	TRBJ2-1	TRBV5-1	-	TGCGCCAGCAGCTTCGGGACTAGCGGGGGCCACGTGTTCTTC	CASSFGTSGGHVFF
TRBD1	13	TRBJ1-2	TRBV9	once	TGTGCCAGCAGCCCACAGGGGGCGCTTGGCTACACCTTC	CASSPQGALGYTF
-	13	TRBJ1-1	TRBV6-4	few	TGTGCCAGCAGTGCACAGGGGAACACTGAAGCTTTCTTT	CASSAQGNTEAFF
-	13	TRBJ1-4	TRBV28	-	TGTGCCAGCAGTTCCCAGGATAATGAAAAACTGTTTTTT	CASSSQDNEKLFF
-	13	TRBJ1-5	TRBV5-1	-	TGCGCCAGCAGCTTGACAGGGAATCAGCCCCAGCATTTT	CASSLTGNQPQHF
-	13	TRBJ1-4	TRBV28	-	TGTGCCAGCAGTTTTGACCGGGATGAAAAACTGTTTTTT	CASSFDRDEKLFF
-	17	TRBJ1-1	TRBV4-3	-	TGCGCCAGCAGCCAAGATTCGGGGTGGGAGATGAACACTGAAGCTTTCTTT	CASSQDSGWEMNTEAFF
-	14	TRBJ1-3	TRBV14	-	TGTGCCAGCAGCCCCCTGGGCCCCGGAAACACCATATATTTT	CASSPLGPGNTIYF
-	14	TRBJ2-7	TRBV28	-	TGTGCCAGCAGTTTAACGCAGGGTACGTACGAGCAGTACTTC	CASSLTQGTYEQYF
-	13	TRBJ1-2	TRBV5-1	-	TGCGCCAGCAGCCAGACACCTAACTATGGCTACACCTTC	CASSQTPNYGYTF
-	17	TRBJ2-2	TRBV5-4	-	TGTGCCAGCAGCTTAGGCCCGGAACAGGGCGACACCGGGGAGCTGTTTTTT	CASSLGPEQGDTGELFF
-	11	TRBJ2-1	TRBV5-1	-	TGCGCCAGCAGCTCGGACAATGAGCAGTTCTTC	CASSSDNEQFF
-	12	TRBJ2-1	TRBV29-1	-	TGCAGCGTTACACAGGATTACAATGAGCAGTTCTTC	CSVTQDYNEQFF
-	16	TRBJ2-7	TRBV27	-	TGTGCCAGCAGTTTATGGGCTGGAATTAGCTCCTACGAGCAGTACTTC	CASSLWAGISSYEQYF
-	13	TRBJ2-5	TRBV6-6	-	TGTGCCAGCAGCGGGAGGGGGCGGGAGACCCAGTACTTC	CASSGRGRETQYF
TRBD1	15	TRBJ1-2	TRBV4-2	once	TGTGCCAGCAGCCAAGATCACGGGACAGGGGATGGCTACACCTTC	CASSQDHGTGDGYTF
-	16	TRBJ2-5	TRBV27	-	TGTGCCAGCAGTTCCCCCTTCAGAGGAGACCCCAAGACCCAGTACTTC	CASSSPFRGDPKTQYF
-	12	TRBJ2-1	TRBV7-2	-	TGTGCCAGCAGCTTATCGGAGTATGAGCAGTTCTTC	CASSLSEYEQFF
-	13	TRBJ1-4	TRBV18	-	TGTGCCAGCTCACCGGGCTCTGAAGAAAAACTGTTTTTT	CASSPGSEEKLFF
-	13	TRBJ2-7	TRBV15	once	TGTGCCACCAGCAGAGATCCCGGGGGCGAGCAGTACTTC	CATSRDPGGEQYF
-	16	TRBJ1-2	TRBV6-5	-	TGTGCCAGCAGTTACTCTTATCGGGGGTCAGGGTATGGCTACACCTTC	CASSYSYRGSGYGYTF
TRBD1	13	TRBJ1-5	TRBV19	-	TGTGCCAGTGGGACAGTCCTAAATCAGCCCCAGCATTTT	CASGTVLNQPQHF
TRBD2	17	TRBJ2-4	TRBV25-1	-	TGTGCCAGCAGTCCCCGCGGGGGACTAGCGGGGATCGACATTCAGTACTTC	CASSPRGGLAGIDIQYF
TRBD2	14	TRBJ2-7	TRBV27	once	TGTGCCAGCAGTTGGGACAGCGGGGGGAACGAGCAGTACTTC	CASSWDSGGNEQYF
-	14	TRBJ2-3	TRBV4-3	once	TGCGCCAGCAGCCAAGCCCCGTCCCGGGATACGCAGTATTTT	CASSQAPSRDTQYF
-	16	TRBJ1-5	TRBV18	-	TGTGCCAGCTCACCAAAAGGGACTGGGGCCGGGCAGCCCCAGCATTTT	CASSPKGTGAGQPQHF
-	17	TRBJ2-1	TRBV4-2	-	TGTGCCAGCAGCCAAGGCCCCGGGACACCCTCGGGGAATGAGCAGTTCTTC	CASSQGPGTPSGNEQFF
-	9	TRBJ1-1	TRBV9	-	TGTGCCAGCAGCCCCTCCTCGGGTTTT	CASSPSSGF
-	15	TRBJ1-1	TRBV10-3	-	TGTGCCATCAGCGAAGAGGGGAGGGGTAACACTGAAGCTTTCTTT	CAISEEGRGNTEAFF
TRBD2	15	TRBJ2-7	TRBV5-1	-	TGCGCCAGCAGCTACGGGAGGCCACCCGGGTACGAGCAGTACTTC	CASSYGRPPGYEQYF
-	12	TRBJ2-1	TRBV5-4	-	TGTGCCAGCAATGCGGGCAGCAATGAGCAGTTCTTC	CASNAGSNEQFF
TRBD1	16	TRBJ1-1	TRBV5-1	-	TGCGCCAGCAGCTTTGGCAGGGGGAACCTGAACACTGAAGCTTTCTTT	CASSFGRGNLNTEAFF
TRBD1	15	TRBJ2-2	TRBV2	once	TGTGCCAGCAATCAGGACAGGGGCGGGACCGGGGAGCTGTTTTTT	CASNQDRGGTGELFF
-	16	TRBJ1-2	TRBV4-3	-	TGCGCCAGCAGCCGTCAGACAGTCTCATTGACCTATGGCTACACCTTC	CASSRQTVSLTYGYTF
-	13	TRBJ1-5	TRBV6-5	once	TGTGCCTTTCTTGGGGGGGGGCAGAAGCCCCAGCATTTT	CAFLGGGQKPQHF
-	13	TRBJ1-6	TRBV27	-	TGTGCCAGCAGTTTCGTTCGGGATTCACCCCTCCACTTT	CASSFVRDSPLHF
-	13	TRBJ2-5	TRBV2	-	TGTGCTACTCACCGGGAGTACCAAGAGACCCAGTACTTC	CATHREYQETQYF